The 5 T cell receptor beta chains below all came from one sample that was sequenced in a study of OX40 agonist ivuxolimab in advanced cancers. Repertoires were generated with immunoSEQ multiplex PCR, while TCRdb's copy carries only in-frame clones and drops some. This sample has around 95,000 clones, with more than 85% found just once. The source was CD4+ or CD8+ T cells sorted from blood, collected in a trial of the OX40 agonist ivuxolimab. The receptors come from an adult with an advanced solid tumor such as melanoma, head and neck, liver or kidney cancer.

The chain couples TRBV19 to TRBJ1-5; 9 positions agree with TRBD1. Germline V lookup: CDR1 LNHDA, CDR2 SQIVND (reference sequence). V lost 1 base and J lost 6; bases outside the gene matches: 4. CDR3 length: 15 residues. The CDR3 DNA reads TGTGCCAGTAGTATAGTTGGGACAGGGCGTCAGCCCCAGCATTTT. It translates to CASSIVGTGRQPQHF.

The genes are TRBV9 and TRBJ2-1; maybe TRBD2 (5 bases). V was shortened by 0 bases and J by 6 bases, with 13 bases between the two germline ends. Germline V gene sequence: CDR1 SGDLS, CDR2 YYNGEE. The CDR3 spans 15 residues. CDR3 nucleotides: TGTGCCAGCAGCGTAGCCGGAGGAGTTCTCAATGAGCAGTTCTTC. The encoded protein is CASSVAGGVLNEQFF.

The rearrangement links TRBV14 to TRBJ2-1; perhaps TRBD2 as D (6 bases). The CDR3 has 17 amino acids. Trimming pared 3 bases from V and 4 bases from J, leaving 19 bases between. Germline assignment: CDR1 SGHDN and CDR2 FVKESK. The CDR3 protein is CASSQGDLAALYNEQFF. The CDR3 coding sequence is TGTGCCAGCAGCCAGGGGGACTTAGCGGCCCTATACAATGAGCAGTTCTTC.

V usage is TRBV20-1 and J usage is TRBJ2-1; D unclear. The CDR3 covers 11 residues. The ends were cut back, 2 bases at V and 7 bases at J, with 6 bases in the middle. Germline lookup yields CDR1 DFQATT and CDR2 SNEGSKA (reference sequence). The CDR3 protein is CSARLGNEQFF. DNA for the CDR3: TGCAGTGCTAGACTAGGGAATGAGCAGTTCTTC.

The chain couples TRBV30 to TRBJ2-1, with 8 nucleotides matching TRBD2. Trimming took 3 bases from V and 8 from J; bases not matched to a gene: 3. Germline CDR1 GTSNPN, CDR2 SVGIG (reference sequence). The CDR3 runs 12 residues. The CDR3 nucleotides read TGTGCCTGGAGCACACTAGCGGATGAGCAGTTCTTC. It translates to CAWSTLADEQFF.